Listed below are T cell receptor beta chains from one sample, sequenced in a study of patients and donors after allogeneic stem cell transplantation. TCRdb itself ran the RT-PCR reads through MiXCR, one entry per CDR3 protein. Counted here are roughly 230,000 distinct CDR3 sequences, 12% to 15% occurring once; the ten biggest clones make up 9.5% to 13%. The sequenced sample consisted of blood, either unsorted or a sorted T cell fraction (not recorded which). All receptors derive from a human donor who was either an allogeneic HSCT recipient or a stem cell or donor lymphocyte infusion donor (not recorded which). It is not recorded whose cells these are; they may come from a transplant donor. CDR3s include the opening cysteine and the closing phenylalanine or tryptophan. The order of the fields is J gene, V gene, clone size, CDR3 protein. Only some rows state a clone size, as once, few, many or a class for expanded clones.

j_gene: TRBJ2-5
v_gene: TRBV12-3/TRBV12-4
abundance: few
CDR3aa: CASSKLQGAGETQYF

j_gene: TRBJ2-5
v_gene: TRBV2
abundance: few
CDR3aa: CASSGGETQYF

j_gene: TRBJ1-1
v_gene: TRBV3-1
abundance: medium-sized
CDR3aa: CASSQGRNTEAFF

j_gene: TRBJ2-3
v_gene: TRBV11-1
abundance: -
CDR3aa: CASSFQRSTDTQYF

j_gene: TRBJ2-5
v_gene: TRBV7-2
abundance: many
CDR3aa: CASSLRGGSGTQETQYF

j_gene: TRBJ1-2
v_gene: TRBV7-9
abundance: few
CDR3aa: CASSAQYGYTF

j_gene: TRBJ1-2
v_gene: TRBV19
abundance: -
CDR3aa: CAIRTGGRFNYGYTF

j_gene: TRBJ1-5
v_gene: TRBV2
abundance: few
CDR3aa: CASSSDSYNQPQHF

j_gene: TRBJ2-3
v_gene: TRBV9
abundance: many
CDR3aa: CASSQTGLAPDTQYF

j_gene: TRBJ2-7
v_gene: TRBV6-1
abundance: -
CDR3aa: CASIFTSGPYEQYF

j_gene: TRBJ2-5
v_gene: TRBV5-1
abundance: few
CDR3aa: CASRRVGETQYF

j_gene: TRBJ1-5
v_gene: TRBV5-5
abundance: -
CDR3aa: CASSPRDSSQPQHF

j_gene: TRBJ1-1
v_gene: TRBV5-1
abundance: many
CDR3aa: CASSSQGPREAFF

j_gene: TRBJ2-5
v_gene: TRBV29-1
abundance: -
CDR3aa: CSGMTGAETQYF

j_gene: TRBJ2-1
v_gene: TRBV20-1
abundance: few
CDR3aa: CSARRPTQYNEQFF

j_gene: TRBJ2-7
v_gene: TRBV5-5
abundance: -
CDR3aa: CASSLAASSSYEQYF

j_gene: TRBJ1-5
v_gene: TRBV18
abundance: -
CDR3aa: CASSPRGGADQPQHF

j_gene: TRBJ2-5
v_gene: TRBV5-6
abundance: -
CDR3aa: CASSLRAGWAQYF

j_gene: TRBJ2-3
v_gene: TRBV9
abundance: -
CDR3aa: CASSVGSSIDTDTQYF

j_gene: TRBJ2-1
v_gene: TRBV20-1
abundance: few
CDR3aa: CSARDNNEQFF

j_gene: TRBJ2-5
v_gene: TRBV2
abundance: -
CDR3aa: CASSRPGTSVGIQETQYF

j_gene: TRBJ2-5
v_gene: TRBV12-3/TRBV12-4
abundance: many
CDR3aa: CASSPQGAVETQYF

j_gene: TRBJ1-1
v_gene: TRBV10-3
abundance: many
CDR3aa: CAISSPQVDTEAFF

j_gene: TRBJ1-2
v_gene: TRBV3-1
abundance: -
CDR3aa: CASSQGLVLGYGYTF

j_gene: TRBJ2-1
v_gene: TRBV7-9
abundance: -
CDR3aa: CASSPAGGIDEQFF

j_gene: TRBJ1-3
v_gene: TRBV6-1
abundance: -
CDR3aa: CATRDRLGNTIYF

j_gene: TRBJ1-1
v_gene: TRBV7-2
abundance: -
CDR3aa: CASSYGTGLLNTEAFF

j_gene: TRBJ2-2
v_gene: TRBV5-1
abundance: -
CDR3aa: CASNPTSNTGELFF

j_gene: TRBJ1-3
v_gene: TRBV5-1
abundance: few
CDR3aa: CASSQTGGPSGNTIYF

j_gene: TRBJ2-7
v_gene: TRBV14
abundance: -
CDR3aa: CASREMGLGYEQYF

j_gene: TRBJ2-5
v_gene: TRBV3-1
abundance: -
CDR3aa: CASSQGRGPGTQYF

j_gene: TRBJ1-2
v_gene: TRBV30
abundance: -
CDR3aa: CAWILGATYTF

j_gene: TRBJ1-6
v_gene: TRBV4-3
abundance: -
CDR3aa: CASSQTRGSPLHF

j_gene: TRBJ1-4
v_gene: TRBV4-2
abundance: -
CDR3aa: CASSQGLFGVSDEKLFF

j_gene: TRBJ1-5
v_gene: TRBV12-3/TRBV12-4
abundance: many
CDR3aa: CASSKSHSSASNQPQHF